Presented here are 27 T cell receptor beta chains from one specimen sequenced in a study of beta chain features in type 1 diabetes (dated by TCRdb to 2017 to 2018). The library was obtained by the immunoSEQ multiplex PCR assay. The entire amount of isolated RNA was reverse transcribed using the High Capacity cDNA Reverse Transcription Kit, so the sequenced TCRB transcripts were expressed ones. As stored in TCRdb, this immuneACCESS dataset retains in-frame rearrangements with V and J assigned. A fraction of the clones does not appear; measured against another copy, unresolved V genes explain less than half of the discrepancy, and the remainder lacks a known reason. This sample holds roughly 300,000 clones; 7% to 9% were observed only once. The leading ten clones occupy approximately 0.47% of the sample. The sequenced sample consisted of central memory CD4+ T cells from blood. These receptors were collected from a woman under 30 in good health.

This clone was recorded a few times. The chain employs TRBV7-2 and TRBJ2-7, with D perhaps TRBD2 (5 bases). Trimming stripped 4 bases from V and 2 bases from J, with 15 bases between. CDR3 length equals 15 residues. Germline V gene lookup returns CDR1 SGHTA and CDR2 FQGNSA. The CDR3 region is CASSSRGSAAYEQYF. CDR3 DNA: TGTGCCAGCAGCTCCCGTGGTAGCGCGGCCTACGAGCAGTACTTC.

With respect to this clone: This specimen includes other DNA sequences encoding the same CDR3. CDR3 nucleotides: TGTGCCAGCAGTTTTTCGCTAGCGGGAGTTTCTGAGCAGTTCTTC. It translates to CASSFSLAGVSEQFF. This rearrangement joins TRBV27 to TRBJ2-1; TRBD2 agrees at 10 bases. In germline, CDR1 is MNHEY, CDR2 SMNVEV (reference sequence). V lost 3 bases, J lost 9 bases, and 8 bases stayed unmatched. The CDR3 is made up of 15 amino acids.

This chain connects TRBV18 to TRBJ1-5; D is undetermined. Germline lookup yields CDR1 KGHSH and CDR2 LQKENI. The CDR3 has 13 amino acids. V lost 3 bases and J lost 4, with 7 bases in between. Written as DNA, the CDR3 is TGTGCCAGCTCACCCGCTCATAATCAGCCCCAGCATTTT. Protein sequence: CASSPAHNQPQHF.

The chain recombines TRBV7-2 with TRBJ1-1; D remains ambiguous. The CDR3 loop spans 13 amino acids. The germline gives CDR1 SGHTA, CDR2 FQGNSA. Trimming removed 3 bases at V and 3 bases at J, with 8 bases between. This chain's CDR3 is CASSFGSDTEAFF. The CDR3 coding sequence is TGTGCCAGCAGCTTCGGCAGCGACACTGAAGCTTTCTTT. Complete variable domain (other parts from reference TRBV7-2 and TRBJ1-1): GAGVSQSPSNKVTEKGKDVELRCDPISGHTALYWYRQSLGQGLEFLIYFQGNSAPDKSGLPSDRFSAERTGGSVSTLTIQRTQQEDSAVYLCASSFGSDTEAFFGQGTRLTVV.

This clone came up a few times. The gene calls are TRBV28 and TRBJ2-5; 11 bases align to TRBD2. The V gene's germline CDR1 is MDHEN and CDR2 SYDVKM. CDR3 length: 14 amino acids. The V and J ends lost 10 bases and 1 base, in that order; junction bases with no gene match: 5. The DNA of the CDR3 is TGTGCCACCGCGGGACTAGCGGTCCAAGAGACCCAGTACTTC. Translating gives CATAGLAVQETQYF.

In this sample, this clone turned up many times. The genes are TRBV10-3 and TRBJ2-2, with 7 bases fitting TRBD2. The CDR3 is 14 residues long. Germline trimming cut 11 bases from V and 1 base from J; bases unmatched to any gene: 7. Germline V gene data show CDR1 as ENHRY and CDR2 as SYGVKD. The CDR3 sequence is CAAREQGNTGELFF. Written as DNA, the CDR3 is TGTGCCGCGCGGGAGCAGGGGAACACCGGGGAGCTGTTTTTT.

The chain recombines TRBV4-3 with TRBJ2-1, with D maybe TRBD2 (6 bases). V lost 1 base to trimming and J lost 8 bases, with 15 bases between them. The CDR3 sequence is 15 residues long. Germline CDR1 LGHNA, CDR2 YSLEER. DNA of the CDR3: TGCGCCAGCAGCCAAGCACGAGGAGGGTTTGATGAGCAGTTCTTC. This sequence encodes CASSQARGGFDEQFF.

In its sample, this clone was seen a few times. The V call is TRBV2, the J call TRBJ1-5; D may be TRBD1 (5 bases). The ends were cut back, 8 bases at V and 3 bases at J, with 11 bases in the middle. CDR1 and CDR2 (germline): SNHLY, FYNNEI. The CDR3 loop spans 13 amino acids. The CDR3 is CASGLGVNQPQHF. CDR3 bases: TGTGCCAGCGGTTTAGGGGTCAATCAGCCCCAGCATTTT.

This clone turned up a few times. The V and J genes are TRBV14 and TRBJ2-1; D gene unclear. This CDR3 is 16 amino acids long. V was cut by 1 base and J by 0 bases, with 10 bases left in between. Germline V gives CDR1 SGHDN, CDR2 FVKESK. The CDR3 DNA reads TGTGCCAGCAGCCAAGTCGACGCGAGCTCCTACAATGAGCAGTTCTTC. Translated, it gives CASSQVDASSYNEQFF.

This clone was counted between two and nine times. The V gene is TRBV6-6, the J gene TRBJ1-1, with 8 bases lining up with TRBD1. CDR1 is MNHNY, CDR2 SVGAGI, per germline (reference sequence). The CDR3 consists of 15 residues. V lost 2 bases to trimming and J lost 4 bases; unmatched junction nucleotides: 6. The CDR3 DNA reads TGTGCCAGCAGTTACGCCCGGGACAGGTCCACTGAAGCTTTCTTT. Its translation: CASSYARDRSTEAFF.

CDR3 nucleotide sequence: TGCGCCAGCAGCCAAGATCTTTGGGGGCCCCAGCATTTT. Its protein product is CASSQDLWGPQHF. The chain carries TRBV4-3 and TRBJ1-5; D remains unclear. Germline loops: CDR1 LGHNA, CDR2 YSLEER. V was shortened by 0 bases and J by 9 bases, with 9 bases between the two germline ends. This CDR3 has 13 residues.

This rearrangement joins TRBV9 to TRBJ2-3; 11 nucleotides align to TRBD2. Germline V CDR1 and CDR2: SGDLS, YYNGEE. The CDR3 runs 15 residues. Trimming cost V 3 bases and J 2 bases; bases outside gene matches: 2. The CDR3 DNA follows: TGTGCCAGCAGCGGTAGCGGGAGGGCCACAGATACGCAGTATTTT. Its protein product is CASSGSGRATDTQYF.

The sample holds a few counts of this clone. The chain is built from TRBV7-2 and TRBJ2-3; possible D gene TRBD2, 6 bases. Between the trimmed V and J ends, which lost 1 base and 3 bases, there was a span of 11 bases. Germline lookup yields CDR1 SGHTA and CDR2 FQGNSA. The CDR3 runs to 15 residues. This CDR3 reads CASSLGREWTDTQYF. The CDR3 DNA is TGTGCCAGCAGCTTAGGTCGGGAGTGGACAGATACGCAGTATTTT. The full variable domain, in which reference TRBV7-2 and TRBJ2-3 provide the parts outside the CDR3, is GAGVSQSPSNKVTEKGKDVELRCDPISGHTALYWYRQSLGQGLEFLIYFQGNSAPDKSGLPSDRFSAERTGGSVSTLTIQRTQQEDSAVYLCASSLGREWTDTQYFGPGTRLTVL.

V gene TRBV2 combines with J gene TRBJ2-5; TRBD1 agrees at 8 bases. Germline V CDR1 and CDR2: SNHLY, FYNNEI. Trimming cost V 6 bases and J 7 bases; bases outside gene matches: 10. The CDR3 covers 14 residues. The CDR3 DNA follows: TGTGCCAGCAGCCCGCGACAGGGGACCGGGACCCAGTACTTC. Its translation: CASSPRQGTGTQYF. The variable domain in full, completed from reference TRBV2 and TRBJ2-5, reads EPEVTQTPSHQVTQMGQEVILRCVPISNHLYFYWYRQILGQKVEFLVSFYNNEISEKSEIFDDQFSVERPDGSNFTLKIRSTKLEDSAMYFCASSPRQGTGTQYFGPGTRLLVL.

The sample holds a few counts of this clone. CDR3 residues: CASSVATSETQYF. In nucleotides, the CDR3 is TGTGCCAGCAGCGTAGCTACCAGCGAGACCCAGTACTTC. The chain uses TRBV9 and TRBJ2-5; no definite D call. CDR3 size: 13 residues. Per the germline V gene, CDR1 is SGDLS and CDR2 is YYNGEE. Trimming pared 0 bases from V and 5 bases from J, leaving 8 bases between.

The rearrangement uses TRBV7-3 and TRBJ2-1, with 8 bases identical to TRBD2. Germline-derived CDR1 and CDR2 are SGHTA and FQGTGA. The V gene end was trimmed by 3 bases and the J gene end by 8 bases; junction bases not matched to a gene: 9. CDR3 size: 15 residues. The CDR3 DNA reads TGTGCCAGCAGCTTGAGAGCGGGAGAGTTGCATGAGCAGTTCTTC. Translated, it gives CASSLRAGELHEQFF.

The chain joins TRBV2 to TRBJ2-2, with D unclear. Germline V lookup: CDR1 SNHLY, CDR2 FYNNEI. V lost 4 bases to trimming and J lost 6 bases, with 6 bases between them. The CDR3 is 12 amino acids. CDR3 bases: TGTGCCAGCAGTGTTGACGCCGGGGAGCTGTTTTTT. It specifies CASSVDAGELFF.

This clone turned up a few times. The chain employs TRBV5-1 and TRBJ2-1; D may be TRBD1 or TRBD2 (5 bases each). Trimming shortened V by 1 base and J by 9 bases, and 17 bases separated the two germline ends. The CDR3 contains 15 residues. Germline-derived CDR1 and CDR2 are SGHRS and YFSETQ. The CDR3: CASSLTGQGGGEQFF. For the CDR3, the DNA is TGCGCCAGCAGCTTGACCGGACAAGGTGGGGGTGAGCAGTTCTTC.

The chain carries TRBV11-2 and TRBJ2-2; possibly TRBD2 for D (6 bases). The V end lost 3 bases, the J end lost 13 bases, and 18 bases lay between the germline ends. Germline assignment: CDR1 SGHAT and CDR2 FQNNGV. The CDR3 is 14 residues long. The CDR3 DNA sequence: TGTGCCAGCAGCTTCTTTGAGTCGAGGCGGGGGCTGTTTTTT. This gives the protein CASSFFESRRGLFF.

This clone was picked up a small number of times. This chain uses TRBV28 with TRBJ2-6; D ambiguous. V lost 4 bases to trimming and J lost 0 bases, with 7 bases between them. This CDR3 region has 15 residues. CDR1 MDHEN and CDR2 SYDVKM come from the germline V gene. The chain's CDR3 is CASSSSYSGANVLTF. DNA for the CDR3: TGTGCCAGCAGTTCAAGCTACTCTGGGGCCAACGTCCTGACTTTC.

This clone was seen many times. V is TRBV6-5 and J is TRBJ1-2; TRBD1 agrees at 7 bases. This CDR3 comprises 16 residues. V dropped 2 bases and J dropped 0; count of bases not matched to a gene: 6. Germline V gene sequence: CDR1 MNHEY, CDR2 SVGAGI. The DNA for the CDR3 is TGTGCCAGCAGTTACGATGGCGGGACAGCTAACTATGGCTACACCTTC. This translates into CASSYDGGTANYGYTF.

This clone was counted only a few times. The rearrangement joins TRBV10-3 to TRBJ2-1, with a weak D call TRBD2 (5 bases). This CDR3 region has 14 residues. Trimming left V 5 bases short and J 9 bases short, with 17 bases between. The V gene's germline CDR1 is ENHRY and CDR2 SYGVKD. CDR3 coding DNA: TGTGCCATCAGTCGAGTGGCCAGCGGAGTTGAGCAGTTCTTC. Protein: CAISRVASGVEQFF.

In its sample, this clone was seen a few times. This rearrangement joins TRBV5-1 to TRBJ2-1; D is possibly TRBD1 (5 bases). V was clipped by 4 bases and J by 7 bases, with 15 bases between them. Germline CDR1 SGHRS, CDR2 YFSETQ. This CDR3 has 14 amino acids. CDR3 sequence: CASSPDNAGNEQFF. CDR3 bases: TGCGCCAGCAGCCCGGATAACGCAGGGAATGAGCAGTTCTTC.

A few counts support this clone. The CDR3 nucleotides are TGTGCCAGTAGCGACATTCAAAGGACCGCTAATCAGCCCCAGCATTTT. This gives the protein CASSDIQRTANQPQHF. The chain uses TRBV19 and TRBJ1-5; D ambiguous. Germline-derived CDR1 and CDR2 are LNHDA and SQIVND (reference sequence). V was clipped by 6 bases and J by 4 bases, with 19 bases between them. This CDR3 comprises 16 residues.

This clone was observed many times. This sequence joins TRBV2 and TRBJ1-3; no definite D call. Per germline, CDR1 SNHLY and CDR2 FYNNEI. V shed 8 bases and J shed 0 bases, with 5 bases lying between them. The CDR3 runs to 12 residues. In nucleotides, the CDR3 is TGTGCCAGCGGCATCTCTGGAAACACCATATATTTT. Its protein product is CASGISGNTIYF.

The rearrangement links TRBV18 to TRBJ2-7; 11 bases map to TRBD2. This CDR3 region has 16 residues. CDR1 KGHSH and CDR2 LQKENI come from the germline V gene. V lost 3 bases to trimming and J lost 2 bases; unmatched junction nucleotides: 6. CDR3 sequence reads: CASSPITSGRAYEQYF. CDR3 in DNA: TGTGCCAGCTCACCCATTACTAGCGGGAGAGCCTACGAGCAGTACTTC.

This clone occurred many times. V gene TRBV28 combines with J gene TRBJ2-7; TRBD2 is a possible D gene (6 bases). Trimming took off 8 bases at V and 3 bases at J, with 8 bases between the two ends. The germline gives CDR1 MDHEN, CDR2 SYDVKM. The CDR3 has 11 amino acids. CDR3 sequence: CASGGNYEQYF. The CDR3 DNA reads TGTGCCAGCGGGGGGAACTACGAGCAGTACTTC.